This entry describes one T cell receptor beta chain. The antigen is undetermined. This sample is drawn from a study of Ad26.COV2.S vaccination and SARS-CoV-2 variants. About the study: Doses of Ad26.COV2.S were injected into muscle once or twice, 56 days apart.

Sequenced by immunoSEQ multiplex PCR; TCRdb stores in-frame clones only, minus some. The sample carries about 460,000 clones, approximately 90% recorded once. Specified treatment: around 19 received Ad26.COV2.S at low or high dose, single or two shots; 5 received placebo; per-sample allocation not given. Vaccine and placebo recipients were sampled on day 63 after the first injection. Donation came from an adult in Boston who was aged 18-55 years. Study results and caveats: Substantial post-vaccination breadth of spike-specific CD8+ and CD4+ T cell responses was reported. Using TCR breadth and depth analyses may have led to underestimated total T cell responses.

The CDR3 is 13 residues long. Germline-derived CDR1 and CDR2 are LNHDA and SQIVND (reference sequence). V gave up 5 bases and J gave up 7 bases, with 14 bases separating them. The TCR originated in a person between 18 and 65 years old who received the Ad26.COV2.S COVID-19 vaccine or a placebo. The sequences come from peripheral blood, collected in a trial of Ad26.COV2.S vaccine versus placebo. This chain uses TRBV19 with TRBJ1-1, with a weak D call TRBD1 (5 bases). The DNA for the CDR3 is TGTGCCAGTAGTGATCGAACAGGAGATGAAGCTTTCTTT. Its translation is CASSDRTGDEAFF.